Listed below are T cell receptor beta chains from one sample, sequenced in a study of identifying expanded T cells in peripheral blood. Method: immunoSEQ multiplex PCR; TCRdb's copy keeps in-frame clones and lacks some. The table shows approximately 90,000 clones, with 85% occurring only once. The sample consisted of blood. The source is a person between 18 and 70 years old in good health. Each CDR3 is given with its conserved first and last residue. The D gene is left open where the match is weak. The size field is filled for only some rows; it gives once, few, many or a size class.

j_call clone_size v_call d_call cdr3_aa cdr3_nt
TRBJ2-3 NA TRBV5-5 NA CASSLERGTGIDTQYF TGTGCCAGCAGCTTGGAGCGAGGCACGGGCATTGATACGCAGTATTTT
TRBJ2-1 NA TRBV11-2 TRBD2 CASSSQSSGEQFF TGTGCCAGCAGCTCCCAATCTAGCGGGGAGCAGTTCTTC
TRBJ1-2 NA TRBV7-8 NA CASSHRGTEDGSGYTF TGTGCCAGCAGCCACCGGGGGACGGAGGACGGGTCGGGCTACACCTTC
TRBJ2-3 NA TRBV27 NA CASSFGTSGTDTQYF TGTGCCAGCAGTTTTGGGACTTCAGGCACAGATACGCAGTATTTT
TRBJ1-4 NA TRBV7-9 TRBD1 CASSEQRQGGEKLFF TGTGCCAGCAGCGAACAAAGACAGGGCGGTGAAAAACTGTTTTTT
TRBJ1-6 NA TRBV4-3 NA CASSLIKSSYNSPLHF TGCGCCAGCAGCCTCATAAAGAGCTCCTATAATTCACCCCTCCACTTT
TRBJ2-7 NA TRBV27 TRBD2 CASSLGGVGYEQYF TGTGCCAGCAGTTTGGGGGGGGTCGGGTACGAGCAGTACTTC
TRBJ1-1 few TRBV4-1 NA CASGHTNTEAFF TGCGCCAGCGGCCACACAAACACTGAAGCTTTCTTT
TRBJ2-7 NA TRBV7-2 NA CASNVAVGYEQYF TGTGCCAGCAACGTGGCAGTTGGCTACGAGCAGTACTTC
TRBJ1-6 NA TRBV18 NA CASSPGLGSPLHF TGTGCCAGCTCACCAGGTCTCGGCTCACCCCTCCACTTT
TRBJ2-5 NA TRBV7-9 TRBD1 CASSLGQGAKTQYF TGTGCCAGCAGCCTGGGACAGGGGGCAAAGACCCAGTACTTC
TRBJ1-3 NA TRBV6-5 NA CASRRVSSGNTIYF TGTGCCAGCAGGAGGGTTAGCTCTGGAAACACCATATATTTT
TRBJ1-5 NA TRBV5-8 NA CASSLVLSARGQPQHF TGTGCCAGCAGCTTGGTCTTGTCAGCTAGGGGACAGCCCCAGCATTTT